The following is a T cell receptor (beta chain) sequence with its context. The data stem from a study of blood T cells in healthy people across ages. Study context: The template switching approach captured approximately one barcoded beta molecule for every two T cells.

The V and J ends lost 5 bases and 5 bases respectively, with 17 bases between them. The germline CDR1 and CDR2 sequences are SEHNR and FQNEAQ (reference sequence). This CDR3 is 15 amino acids long. A second PCR, run for about 7 to 11 cycles, used a sample-barcoded 5' primer plus a J-beta primer mix. One entry per CDR3 protein, called by TCRdb with MiXCR from the 5' RACE reads. The sample contains about 780,000 distinct CDR3 sequences, around 45% of which appear only once. The chain has TRBV7-9 and TRBJ2-3; possible D gene TRBD2, 6 bases. This sequence originates from a man older than 75 in good health. The sequencing input was blood. In DNA form, the CDR3 reads TGTGCCAGCAGCCCGGAGACGGGAGTGATAGATACGCAGTATTTT. This gives the protein CASSPETGVIDTQYF.